Below, 28 T cell receptor beta chains from the same sample are listed, as sequenced in a study of T-cell memory formation after mild COVID-19. TCRdb reprocessed the 5' RACE reads with MiXCR, giving one entry per CDR3 protein. In the table there are about 620,000 distinct CDR3 sequences, under 20% of which are singletons. The specimen sequenced was PBMCs or a T cell subset sorted from them (not recorded which). The receptor set was obtained from an adult woman who had mild COVID-19 (a few samples of this study predate the infection). Cell type and time point are not known.

This clonotype was observed a few times. The rearrangement joins TRBV7-8 to TRBJ2-7; D gene uncertain. The CDR3 spans 15 residues. Deletions cut 5 bases from V and 0 bases from J, with 14 bases between. Germline V gene lookup returns CDR1 SGHVS and CDR2 FQNEAQ. The CDR3 here is CASSPEAEVSYEQYF. The CDR3 coding sequence is TGTGCCAGCAGCCCCGAGGCGGAAGTCTCCTACGAGCAGTACTTC.

This chain uses TRBV9 with TRBJ1-2, with D perhaps matching TRBD1 (5 bases). The V end was cut by 0 bases, the J end by 5 bases, with 17 bases between. The germline gives CDR1 SGDLS, CDR2 YYNGEE. This CDR3 comprises 16 residues. The CDR3 region has the DNA TGTGCCAGCAGCGTAGATGAACGGGGGGGTCCATATGGCTACACCTTC. This translates into CASSVDERGGPYGYTF.

This clonotype was counted ten times or more. The V call is TRBV20-1, the J call TRBJ2-7; weak D call: TRBD2 (5 bases). Germline CDR1 reads DFQATT; CDR2 reads SNEGSKA (reference sequence). The CDR3 has 14 amino acids. Trimming removed 5 bases from V and 0 bases from J, with 14 bases in between. The CDR3 DNA sequence: TGCAGTGCTCAACCGGACTCAAACTCCTACGAGCAGTACTTC. Translation: CSAQPDSNSYEQYF.

V usage is TRBV12-3 or TRBV12-4 and J usage is TRBJ2-3; 10 bases match TRBD2. The ends lost 5 bases at V and 2 bases at J; junction bases unmatched: 7. The length of the CDR3 is 16 residues. CDR3 in DNA: TGTGCCAGCAGTCCCTCACTAGCGGGGCCCACAGATACGCAGTATTTT. It is translated as CASSPSLAGPTDTQYF.

The V gene is TRBV27, the J gene TRBJ2-7; no firm D call. This CDR3 has 13 residues. Germline V CDR1 and CDR2: MNHEY, SMNVEV (reference sequence). The V end lost 0 bases, the J end lost 7 bases, and 10 bases lay between the germline ends. CDR3 loop: CASSLSSWIEQYF. The CDR3 region has the DNA TGTGCCAGCAGTTTATCGAGCTGGATAGAGCAGTACTTC.

Only a few counts were recorded for this clonotype. This chain uses TRBV6-1 with TRBJ2-1; TRBD2 matches at 8 bases. The CDR3 loop spans 18 amino acids. Germline V CDR1 and CDR2: MNHNS, SASEGT. Trimming took 3 bases from V and 7 from J; bases not matched to a gene: 17. The CDR3 reads CASSDDLIGGLAGNEQFF. The DNA for the CDR3 is TGTGCCAGCAGTGATGATTTGATCGGAGGACTAGCCGGGAATGAGCAGTTCTTC.

J is TRBJ2-5 and V is TRBV7-9; D not resolved. CDR1 is SEHNR and CDR2 is FQNEAQ in the germline V gene (reference sequence). V was clipped by 0 bases and J by 0 bases, with 11 bases between them. The CDR3 is 16 amino acids. CDR3 coding DNA: TGTGCCAGCAGCTTAGCGCGGTCAGAGTACCAAGAGACCCAGTACTTC. It yields the protein CASSLARSEYQETQYF.

This clonotype was detected a few times. The chain has TRBV6-5 and TRBJ1-4; 9 bases agree with TRBD1. The CDR3 extends over 15 amino acids. V lost 4 bases to trimming and J lost 5 bases; unmatched junction nucleotides: 5. Germline V gene lookup returns CDR1 MNHEY and CDR2 SVGAGI. The CDR3 DNA reads as TGTGCCAGCAGTTCCTCCGGGACAGGGAATGAAAAACTGTTTTTT. This encodes CASSSSGTGNEKLFF.

The table lists this clonotype with a few counts. The chain joins TRBV4-1 to TRBJ1-5, with D possibly TRBD1 on 5 matching bases. Germline CDR1 reads MGHRA; CDR2 reads YSYEKL. Trimming took 1 base from V and 6 from J, leaving 13 bases between them. The CDR3 totals 15 residues. The CDR3: CASSQAQGNSQPQHF. As DNA, the CDR3 is TGCGCCAGCAGCCAAGCCCAGGGTAATAGTCAGCCCCAGCATTTT.

This clonotype was seen a handful of times. This chain joins TRBV6-6 and TRBJ1-1, with D possibly being TRBD1 (6 bases). Per the germline V gene, CDR1 is MNHNY and CDR2 is SVGAGI (reference sequence). V was cut by 5 bases and J by 4 bases, with 20 bases left in between. The CDR3 contains 16 residues. In DNA, the CDR3 is TGTGCCAGCAGTGACACGGGTCAGGGGTCGGGCACTGAAGCTTTCTTT. Its protein product is CASSDTGQGSGTEAFF.

V is TRBV7-3 and J is TRBJ2-1, with 7 nucleotides matching TRBD2. The length of the CDR3 is 13 residues. The junction had 4 bases not matched to a gene; V was cut back by 8 bases and J by 3 bases. Germline CDR1 reads SGHTA; CDR2 reads FQGTGA. The CDR3 DNA reads as TGTGCCAGCTCCGGGGGGAACTACAATGAGCAGTTCTTC. It codes for CASSGGNYNEQFF.

V usage is TRBV6-2 or TRBV6-3 and J usage is TRBJ2-3; D unclear. The V end lost 2 bases, the J end lost 2 bases, and 5 bases lay between the germline ends. The CDR3 is made up of 13 amino acids. The germline V gene has CDR1 MNHEY and CDR2 SVGEGT. CDR3 sequence reads: CASSYGITDTQYF. CDR3 DNA: TGTGCCAGCAGTTACGGGATCACAGATACGCAGTATTTT.

The chain combines TRBV10-3 with TRBJ2-5, with 10 bases identical to TRBD2. The CDR3 loop spans 15 amino acids. Trimming removed 4 bases from V and 1 base from J; junction bases left unmatched: 3. CDR1 and CDR2 (germline): ENHRY, SYGVKD. The CDR3 sequence: CAISATSGTQETQYF. In DNA, the CDR3 is TGTGCCATCAGTGCAACTAGCGGGACCCAAGAGACCCAGTACTTC.

The V gene is TRBV18, the J gene TRBJ1-6; the match to TRBD1 covers 7 bases. Trimming cost V 5 bases and J 7 bases; bases outside gene matches: 5. CDR1 and CDR2 from the germline V gene are KGHSH and LQKENI. The CDR3 spans 14 residues. This CDR3 reads CASSSDRKNSPLHF. The CDR3 DNA is TGTGCCAGCTCATCGGACAGGAAAAATTCACCCCTCCACTTT.

This clonotype was seen a handful of times. The chain couples TRBV20-1 to TRBJ2-5; 11 bases are a match to TRBD2. The CDR3 sequence is 15 residues long. Germline V lookup: CDR1 DFQATT, CDR2 SNEGSKA (reference sequence). Trimming removed 0 bases from V and 5 bases from J; junction bases left unmatched: 5. The CDR3 is CSARDRIAGGETQYF. The CDR3 bases are TGCAGTGCTAGAGATCGGATAGCGGGAGGGGAGACCCAGTACTTC.

The V and J genes are TRBV7-7 and TRBJ2-7; D is unclear. This CDR3 is 14 amino acids long. Germline-derived CDR1 and CDR2 are SSHAT and FNYEAQ (reference sequence). V was shortened by 5 bases and J by 2 bases, with 13 bases between the two germline ends. The CDR3 DNA follows: TGTGCCAGCAGCGCCAGTCTCCTCACCTACGAGCAGTACTTC. Protein sequence: CASSASLLTYEQYF.

The V gene is TRBV30, the J gene TRBJ1-6; a weak D match, TRBD1 (5 bases). CDR1 is GTSNPN and CDR2 is SVGIG in the germline V gene (reference sequence). With 4 bases removed from V and 0 bases from J, the gap between germline ends came to 10 bases. CDR3 length equals 15 residues. CDR3 DNA sequence: TGTGCCTGGAAACAGGTTCGCTCCTATAATTCACCCCTCCACTTT. Protein product: CAWKQVRSYNSPLHF.

A few counts support this clonotype. The genes are TRBV5-1 and TRBJ2-3, with D possibly being TRBD2 (5 bases). Trimming took 0 bases from V and 2 from J, leaving 13 bases between them. The CDR3 has 16 amino acids. Germline V gene sequence: CDR1 SGHRS, CDR2 YFSETQ. The CDR3 loop is CASSLGLIGVTDTQYF. The CDR3 bases are TGCGCCAGCAGCTTGGGACTAATTGGGGTCACAGATACGCAGTATTTT.

A few counts support this clonotype. The chain is built from TRBV7-9 and TRBJ1-5; the D is unclear. CDR1 SEHNR and CDR2 FQNEAQ come from the germline V gene (reference sequence). Trimming took off 1 base at V and 6 bases at J, with 4 bases between the two ends. The CDR3 extends over 12 amino acids. CDR3 nucleotides: TGTGCCAGCAGCTTAGGTCGTCAGCCCCAGCATTTT. Its translation: CASSLGRQPQHF.

Only a few counts were recorded for this clonotype. The V call is TRBV3-1, the J call TRBJ2-2; D gene unclear. This CDR3 contains 14 residues. CDR1 LGHDT and CDR2 YNNKEL come from the germline V gene (reference sequence). Trimming took 4 bases from V and 2 from J, leaving 8 bases between them. Written as DNA, the CDR3 is TGTGCCAGCAGCCGACCAGGTAACACCGGGGAGCTGTTTTTT. Translated, it gives CASSRPGNTGELFF.

The chain is built from TRBV5-1 and TRBJ2-1; 9 positions agree with TRBD1. Germline values: CDR1 SGHRS, CDR2 YFSETQ. Trimming at V came to 2 bases and at J to 8 bases, leaving 5 bases not matched to a gene. This CDR3 contains 14 residues. This CDR3 reads CASSFGQGFHEQFF. The CDR3 DNA follows: TGCGCCAGCAGCTTTGGACAGGGGTTCCATGAGCAGTTCTTC.

This clonotype was seen only a few times. The genes are TRBV7-2 and TRBJ2-1; 10 bases line up with TRBD2. This CDR3 is 20 amino acids long. J gave up 0 bases and V 1 base, and 12 bases lay outside the gene matches. CDR1 and CDR2 (germline): SGHTA, FQGNSA. The CDR3 bases are TGTGCCAGCAGCTTAGGAGGGGTTAGCGGGAGGTTCAGCTCCTACAATGAGCAGTTCTTC. Its protein is CASSLGGVSGRFSSYNEQFF.

In this sample, this clonotype turned up a few times. V and J are TRBV18 and TRBJ1-1; perhaps TRBD1 as D (6 bases). The CDR3 has 15 amino acids. The V gene's germline CDR1 is KGHSH and CDR2 LQKENI. V lost 1 base and J 0 bases, leaving 9 bases between the germline ends. CDR3: CASSPHRDMNTEAFF. The DNA for the CDR3 is TGTGCCAGCTCACCACACAGGGACATGAACACTGAAGCTTTCTTT.

The V call is TRBV4-2, the J call TRBJ2-7; 11 nucleotides line up with TRBD2. The junction had 7 bases not matched to a gene; V was cut back by 4 bases and J by 2 bases. CDR1 LGHNA and CDR2 YNFKEQ come from the germline V gene. CDR3 length equals 16 residues. CDR3 nucleotide sequence: TGTGCCAGCAGCCGGTTAGCGGGAGGGGAGGCCTACGAGCAGTACTTC. Residues: CASSRLAGGEAYEQYF.

V gene TRBV4-2 combines with J gene TRBJ2-2; TRBD1 might be the D (5 bases). V lost 0 bases, J lost 6 bases, and 14 bases lay in between. The CDR3 extends over 16 amino acids. CDR1 LGHNA and CDR2 YNFKEQ come from the germline V gene. The CDR3 coding sequence is TGTGCCAGCAGCCAAGATTTCAGTTCAGGGCCCGGGGAGCTGTTTTTT. It yields the protein CASSQDFSSGPGELFF.

The sample holds many counts of this clonotype. The chain recombines TRBV7-9 with TRBJ2-7, with D perhaps matching TRBD2 (6 bases). CDR3 size: 13 residues. The germline V gene has CDR1 SEHNR and CDR2 FQNEAQ (reference sequence). Trimming left V 5 bases short and J 3 bases short, with 11 bases between. The CDR3: CASSRVGGYEQYF. CDR3 in DNA: TGTGCCAGCAGCAGGGTGGGAGGCTACGAGCAGTACTTC.

This clonotype was seen ten or more times. This chain uses TRBV4-1 with TRBJ1-1; D gene uncertain. The CDR3 covers 15 residues. V was pared by 1 base and J by 4 bases, with 13 bases between. Germline loops: CDR1 MGHRA, CDR2 YSYEKL. As DNA, the CDR3 is TGCGCCAGCAGCCAAGGGGGAGGTTTAGGCACTGAAGCTTTCTTT. Encoded protein: CASSQGGGLGTEAFF.

This sequence joins TRBV6-2 or TRBV6-3 and TRBJ2-1; tentatively, D is TRBD2 (6 bases). Trimming cost V 6 bases and J 7 bases, with 13 bases left between them. The germline V gene encodes CDR1 MNHEY and CDR2 SVGEGT. The CDR3 totals 13 residues. CDR3 in DNA: TGTGCCAGCAGGTACCCAGGGAGGAATGAGCAGTTCTTC. Encoded protein: CASRYPGRNEQFF.